These 6 T cell receptor beta chains originate from one sample sequenced in a study of shared clonotypes between healthy human individuals. Using immunoSEQ multiplex PCR, the repertoire was profiled, and TCRdb retains in-frame clones only, with some absent. The sample has over a million clones, roughly 80% seen once. Sequences were obtained from memory CD4+ T cells sorted from blood. As to subset: CD45RA-negative fraction. These receptors all stem from a man aged 18 to 30 in good health.

The chain couples TRBV11-2 to TRBJ1-4; D ambiguous. This CDR3 contains 14 residues. Germline CDR1 reads SGHAT; CDR2 reads FQNNGV. V lost 3 bases and J 3 bases, leaving 8 bases between the germline ends. CDR3 loop: CASSLGSPNEKLFF. CDR3 in DNA: TGTGCCAGCAGCTTGGGTAGCCCTAATGAAAAACTGTTTTTT.

This rearrangement joins TRBV2 to TRBJ2-7; 8 nucleotides align to TRBD2. Losses at the gene ends were 4 bases for V and 6 bases for J; bases not matched to a gene: 8. The CDR3 is 14 residues long. Germline values: CDR1 SNHLY, CDR2 FYNNEI. The CDR3 protein is CASSGEAGVSEQYF. DNA for the CDR3: TGTGCCAGCAGTGGGGAAGCGGGAGTTTCCGAGCAGTACTTC.

The genes are TRBV5-1 and TRBJ1-1; no clear D. V lost 4 bases and J 5 bases, leaving 15 bases between the germline ends. The CDR3 has 14 residues. Looked up from germline, CDR1 is SGHRS and CDR2 is YFSETQ. CDR3: CASSPAGPGTEAFF. The CDR3, as DNA: TGCGCCAGCAGCCCCGCAGGACCGGGGACTGAAGCTTTCTTT.

This chain connects TRBV9 to TRBJ2-5, with 11 bases aligning to TRBD2. This CDR3 is 17 amino acids long. Germline loops: CDR1 SGDLS, CDR2 YYNGEE. V dropped 4 bases and J dropped 5; count of bases not matched to a gene: 13. The CDR3 sequence: CASSSGLADLRGETQYF. CDR3 nucleotide sequence: TGTGCCAGCAGCTCGGGACTAGCGGACCTAAGAGGGGAGACCCAGTACTTC.

The rearrangement uses TRBV7-8 and TRBJ2-1, with a weak D call TRBD2 (5 bases). This CDR3 has 16 residues. Per the germline V gene, CDR1 is SGHVS and CDR2 is FQNEAQ. V was cut by 1 base and J by 4 bases, with 14 bases left in between. For the CDR3, the DNA is TGTGCCAGCAGCTTAGTTGGTACTAGTGCATACAATGAGCAGTTCTTC. Translation: CASSLVGTSAYNEQFF.

The V gene is TRBV2, the J gene TRBJ2-2, with TRBD1 matching over 7 bases. The CDR3 is 15 residues long. Germline V gene data show CDR1 as SNHLY and CDR2 as FYNNEI. J lost 2 bases, V lost 6 bases, and 6 bases had no gene match. DNA for the CDR3: TGTGCCAGCAGGGCCGGGACAGTAAACACCGGGGAGCTGTTTTTT. Protein sequence: CASRAGTVNTGELFF.